Below are 17 T cell receptor beta chains sequenced from a single sample in a study of Ad26.COV2.S vaccination and SARS-CoV-2 variants. Repertoires were generated with immunoSEQ multiplex PCR, while TCRdb's copy carries only in-frame clones and drops some. The sample yields over 85,000 clones, 60% to 85% seen once. The specimen comprised peripheral blood, sampled after recovery from COVID-19. Receptors were obtained from a human donor who had recovered from COVID-19.

This clone has a single count. V gene TRBV7-2 combines with J gene TRBJ2-1; the match to TRBD1 covers 8 bases. Germline V gene sequence: CDR1 SGHTA, CDR2 FQGNSA. With V trimmed by 5 bases and J by 7 bases, 7 bases remained unmatched. The CDR3 loop spans 14 amino acids. CDR3 sequence: CASSTRQGMNEQFF. The CDR3 DNA follows: TGTGCCAGCAGCACCAGACAGGGGATGAATGAGCAGTTCTTC.

By frequency in the sample, this clone is medium-sized. The chain carries TRBV11-3 and TRBJ1-6, with no clear D. Germline V CDR1 and CDR2: SGHNT, YENEEA. The CDR3 has 13 residues. V lost 2 bases, J lost 10 bases, and 9 bases lay in between. The CDR3: CASSLWPTSPLHF. The CDR3 DNA sequence: TGTGCCAGCAGCTTATGGCCAACCTCACCCCTCCACTTT.

The V gene is TRBV19, the J gene TRBJ2-5; D is undetermined. This CDR3 has 14 residues. V lost 1 base to trimming and J lost 2 bases, with 8 bases between them. In germline, CDR1 is LNHDA, CDR2 SQIVND (reference sequence). The CDR3 DNA sequence: TGTGCCAGTAGTATAGTAAACAATCAAGAGACCCAGTACTTC. Translated: CASSIVNNQETQYF.

The rearrangement links TRBV13 to TRBJ2-7, with TRBD2 matching over 8 bases. In germline, CDR1 is PRHDT, CDR2 FYEKMQ (reference sequence). The CDR3 extends over 14 amino acids. J lost 2 bases, V lost 5 bases, and 5 bases had no gene match. The DNA for the CDR3 is TGTGCCAGCAGCCGGGGGGGAGATACCTACGAGCAGTACTTC. It is translated as CASSRGGDTYEQYF.

The chain links TRBV5-1 to TRBJ2-2, with unresolved D. This CDR3 is 15 amino acids long. Germline assignment: CDR1 SGHRS and CDR2 YFSETQ. Trimming removed 7 bases at V and 2 bases at J, with 15 bases between. In DNA, the CDR3 is TGCGCCAGCTTCCCAACACCGGATAACACCGGGGAGCTGTTTTTT. Protein: CASFPTPDNTGELFF.

The V call is TRBV10-1, the J call TRBJ2-7; 7 bases match TRBD1. The germline V gene encodes CDR1 WNHNN and CDR2 SYGVQD (reference sequence). V gave up 4 bases and J gave up 3 bases; unmatched junction bases: 6. The CDR3 totals 14 residues. The CDR3: CASSARDSLYEQYF. CDR3 nucleotides: TGCGCCAGCAGTGCCCGGGACAGCCTCTACGAGCAGTACTTC.

The chain is built from TRBV19 and TRBJ2-3; D is ambiguous. V shed 4 bases and J shed 6 bases, with 11 bases lying between them. CDR1 LNHDA and CDR2 SQIVND come from the germline V gene (reference sequence). There are 13 residues in the CDR3. CDR3 region: CASSTMVGDTQYF. The CDR3, as DNA: TGTGCCAGTAGTACTATGGTGGGGGATACGCAGTATTTT.

This clone showed up just a few times. The chain uses TRBV4-1 and TRBJ1-5; D gene unclear. V was trimmed by 0 bases and J by 6 bases, leaving 15 bases between them. CDR3 length equals 16 residues. Germline values: CDR1 MGHRA, CDR2 YSYEKL. The CDR3 sequence is CASSQDLLFMSQPQHF. Here the CDR3 DNA reads TGCGCCAGCAGCCAAGATCTCCTCTTTATGAGTCAGCCCCAGCATTTT.

The genes are TRBV3-1 (or the pseudogene TRBV3-2) and TRBJ1-6; unclear D gene. Germline V gives CDR1 LGHDT, CDR2 YNNKEL (reference sequence). V lost 0 bases to trimming and J lost 10 bases, with 7 bases between them. The length of the CDR3 is 13 residues. CDR3 amino acids: CASSQDLESPLHF. The CDR3 bases are TGTGCCAGCAGCCAAGATCTCGAATCACCCCTCCACTTT.

The chain joins TRBV19 to TRBJ1-1, with a weak D call TRBD1 (5 bases). CDR1 LNHDA and CDR2 SQIVND come from the germline V gene (reference sequence). V lost 7 bases, J lost 6 bases, and 15 bases lay in between. CDR3 length equals 13 residues. CDR3 protein: CASTPGGRAEAFF. CDR3 nucleotide sequence: TGTGCCAGTACCCCCGGGGGGAGGGCTGAAGCTTTCTTT.

V usage is TRBV6-6 and J usage is TRBJ2-7, with 10 nucleotides matching TRBD1. Germline V lookup: CDR1 MNHNY, CDR2 SVGAGI (reference sequence). The ends lost 2 bases at V and 2 bases at J; junction bases unmatched: 3. The CDR3 covers 15 residues. CDR3 loop: CASSYEGTGAYEQYF. In DNA form, the CDR3 reads TGTGCCAGCAGTTACGAGGGGACAGGGGCCTACGAGCAGTACTTC.

This chain uses TRBV7-9 with TRBJ1-1, with D possibly being TRBD1 (5 bases). The CDR3 consists of 16 residues. Germline V gene lookup returns CDR1 SEHNR and CDR2 FQNEAQ (reference sequence). Trimming removed 5 bases from V and 3 bases from J, with 19 bases in between. The CDR3 nucleotides are TGTGCCAGCAGCCTGGTAACGGGACGCCCGGACACTGAAGCTTTCTTT. As protein: CASSLVTGRPDTEAFF.

The V and J genes are TRBV2 and TRBJ2-2; D is undetermined. V was pared by 9 bases and J by 8 bases, with 10 bases between. CDR3 length: 11 residues. Germline lookup yields CDR1 SNHLY and CDR2 FYNNEI. CDR3 sequence (DNA): TGTGCCAGAGGTTCGAATGGGGAGCTGTTTTTT. Protein: CARGSNGELFF.

Only a few counts were recorded for this clone. The chain joins TRBV10-1 to TRBJ1-6, with D unclear. This CDR3 spans 13 amino acids. V lost 9 bases to trimming and J lost 9 bases, with 15 bases between them. Germline V gene sequence: CDR1 WNHNN, CDR2 SYGVQD (reference sequence). The CDR3 nucleotides read TGCGCCAGTAGTCCGGGGAGAAGTTCACCCCTCCACTTT. Its protein product is CASSPGRSSPLHF.

The rearrangement uses TRBV9 and TRBJ1-2; D ambiguous. The ends were cut back, 0 bases at V and 7 bases at J, with 10 bases in the middle. Germline V gene data show CDR1 as SGDLS and CDR2 as YYNGEE. The CDR3 loop spans 13 amino acids. The CDR3 coding sequence is TGTGCCAGCAGCGTAGAGGGAGGATCTGGCTACACCTTC. Translating it yields CASSVEGGSGYTF.

The rearrangement links TRBV29-1 to TRBJ2-3, with 8 bases identical to TRBD1. Germline values: CDR1 SQVTM, CDR2 ANQGSEA. This CDR3 is 14 amino acids long. After removal of 4 bases from V and 4 bases from J, the junction contained 7 bases not matched to a gene. The CDR3 sequence: CSVVAGGVADTQYF. The CDR3 DNA sequence: TGCAGCGTTGTGGCAGGGGGCGTCGCAGATACGCAGTATTTT.

V is TRBV10-3 and J is TRBJ2-7; D may match TRBD1 or TRBD2 (6 bases each). This CDR3 spans 13 amino acids. Trimming shortened V by 6 bases and J by 3 bases, and 12 bases separated the two germline ends. CDR1 is ENHRY and CDR2 is SYGVKD in the germline V gene. The CDR3 reads CAIRRGDHYEQYF. The CDR3 DNA follows: TGTGCCATCAGGAGGGGGGATCACTACGAGCAGTACTTC.